These 4 T cell receptor beta chains were sequenced from one sample in a study of patients and donors after allogeneic stem cell transplantation. TCRdb analysed the RT-PCR reads with MiXCR anew, one entry per CDR3 protein. Seen here are 150,000 to 200,000 distinct CDR3 sequences, roughly 24% observed once, and the top ten hold 26%. Sequenced: blood, either unsorted or a sorted T cell fraction (not recorded which). These receptors all stem from a human donor who was either an allogeneic HSCT recipient or a stem cell or donor lymphocyte infusion donor (not recorded which). It is not recorded whose cells these are; they may come from a transplant donor.

This clonotype has only a few counts. This sequence joins TRBV7-9 and TRBJ2-5, with D perhaps matching TRBD2 (5 bases). Per the germline V gene, CDR1 is SEHNR and CDR2 is FQNEAQ (reference sequence). V was trimmed by 7 bases and J by 4 bases, leaving 19 bases between them. The CDR3 has 15 amino acids. DNA of the CDR3: TGTGCCAGCACCTCCCTGGCTGGGAGTGCAGAGACCCAGTACTTC. This gives the protein CASTSLAGSAETQYF.

This clonotype has more than one count but fewer than ten. The chain has TRBV20-1 and TRBJ1-2; the D is unclear. Trimming cost V 5 bases and J 3 bases, with 16 bases left between them. This CDR3 region has 14 residues. Germline V gives CDR1 DFQATT, CDR2 SNEGSKA (reference sequence). Here the CDR3 reads CSAFSTRDYYGYTF. DNA of the CDR3: TGCAGTGCTTTTAGTACGAGGGATTACTATGGCTACACCTTC.

The chain combines TRBV5-1 with TRBJ2-7, with TRBD1 as a possible D gene (6 bases). Germline V lookup: CDR1 SGHRS, CDR2 YFSETQ. V lost 3 bases and J lost 0, with 13 bases in between. The CDR3 has 15 residues. CDR3 residues: CASSWTAPSSYEQYF. The CDR3 DNA reads TGCGCCAGCAGCTGGACAGCCCCGAGCTCCTACGAGCAGTACTTC.

V usage is TRBV20-1 and J usage is TRBJ2-1; 11 bases align to TRBD2. The CDR3 runs to 15 residues. From germline, CDR1 is DFQATT and CDR2 SNEGSKA (reference sequence). V lost 5 bases and J lost 8; bases outside the gene matches: 11. CDR3 coding DNA: TGCAGTGCTTTTACAATAGCGGGAGGGCCCGATGAGCAGTTCTTC. It codes for CSAFTIAGGPDEQFF.